This T cell receptor (beta chain) comes out of a study of T cell responses to AZD1222 COVID-19 vaccine. Overall study results and limits: Epitopes outside B.1.351 and B.1.1.7 mutated regions reportedly drew nearly half of spike TCRs. Repertoires were collected only later (after the peak T cell response had occurred).

The CDR3 is 14 residues long. Germline V gene sequence: CDR1 KGHSH, CDR2 LQKENI. This clone has more than one count but fewer than ten. Its antigen is unidentified. One end of the junction varies from germline; a read error may be responsible. Libraries were prepared by immunoSEQ multiplex PCR; TCRdb keeps only in-frame clonotypes and omits some of them. This table holds roughly 120,000 clones, roughly nine tenths found once. The input for sequencing was peripheral blood, taken on day 0 of AZD1222 vaccination. This receptor was identified in an adult in good health. The genes are TRBV18 and TRBJ1-1, with 7 bases lining up with TRBD1. As DNA, the CDR3 is TGTGCCACCTCAACAGGGGCGCGGAACACTGAAGCTTTCTTT. It is translated as CATSTGARNTEAFF.